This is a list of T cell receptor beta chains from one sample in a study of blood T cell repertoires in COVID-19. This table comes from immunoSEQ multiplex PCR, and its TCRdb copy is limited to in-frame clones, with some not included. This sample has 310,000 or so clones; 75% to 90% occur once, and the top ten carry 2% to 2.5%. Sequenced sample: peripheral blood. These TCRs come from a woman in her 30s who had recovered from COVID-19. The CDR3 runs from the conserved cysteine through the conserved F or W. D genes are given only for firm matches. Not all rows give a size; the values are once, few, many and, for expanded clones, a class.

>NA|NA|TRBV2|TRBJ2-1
CASSWTGDEQFF
TGTGCCAGCAGTTGGACTGGTGATGAGCAGTTCTTC
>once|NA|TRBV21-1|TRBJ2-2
CASSQTRTGGSTGELFF
TGTGCCAGCAGCCAAACAAGGACAGGGGGGAGCACCGGGGAGCTGTTTTTT
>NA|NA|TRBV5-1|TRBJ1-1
CASSATRTAYEAFF
TGCGCCAGCAGCGCGACTCGGACAGCCTATGAAGCTTTCTTT
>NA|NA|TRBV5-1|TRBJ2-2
CASSLEGDTGELFF
TGCGCCAGCAGCTTGGAGGGGGACACCGGGGAGCTGTTTTTT
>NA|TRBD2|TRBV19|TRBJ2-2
CASSPLAGTNTGELFF
TGTGCCAGTAGCCCCCTAGCGGGGACGAACACCGGGGAGCTGTTTTTT
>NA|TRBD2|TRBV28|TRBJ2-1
CASSLYSLGLAGYNEQFF
TGTGCCAGCAGTTTGTACTCATTGGGACTAGCGGGGTACAATGAGCAGTTCTTC
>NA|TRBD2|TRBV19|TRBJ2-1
CASSGLGQRGRSYNEQFF
TGTGCCAGTAGTGGACTCGGTCAGCGGGGGCGCTCCTACAATGAGCAGTTCTTC
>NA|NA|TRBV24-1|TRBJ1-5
CATSAWGDQPQHF
TGTGCCACCAGTGCCTGGGGGGACCAGCCCCAGCATTTT
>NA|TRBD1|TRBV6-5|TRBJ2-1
CATTGVEYNEQFF
TGTGCCACCACAGGGGTGGAGTACAATGAGCAGTTCTTC
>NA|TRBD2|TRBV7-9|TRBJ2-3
CASSSTLGLHEPDTQYF
TGTGCCAGCAGCTCCACCCTGGGACTACACGAACCAGATACGCAGTATTTT
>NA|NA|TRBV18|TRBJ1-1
CASSSTANTEAFF
TGTGCCAGCTCATCGACAGCGAACACTGAAGCTTTCTTT
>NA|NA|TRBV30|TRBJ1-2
CAWSVLSGYGYTF
TGTGCCTGGAGTGTTTTATCCGGTTATGGCTACACCTTC
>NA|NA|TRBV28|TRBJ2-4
CASSQRTVLKNIQYF
TGTGCCAGCAGCCAAAGGACAGTTTTGAAAAACATTCAGTACTTC
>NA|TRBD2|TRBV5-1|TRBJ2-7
CASSLGGLVVHEQYF
TGCGCCAGCAGCTTGGGGGGACTAGTCGTCCACGAGCAGTACTTC
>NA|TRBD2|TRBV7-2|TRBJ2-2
CASRTRLATGELFF
TGTGCCAGCAGAACGAGACTAGCCACCGGGGAGCTGTTTTTT
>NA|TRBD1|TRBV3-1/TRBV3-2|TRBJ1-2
CASSQGTGAKQTNYGYTF
TGTGCCAGCAGCCAAGGGACAGGGGCCAAACAAACTAACTATGGCTACACCTTC
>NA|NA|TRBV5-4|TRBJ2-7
CASSPDSSYEQYF
TGTGCCAGCAGCCCGGACAGCTCCTACGAGCAGTACTTC
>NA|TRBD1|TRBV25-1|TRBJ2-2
CASSERLGLGQEAGELFF
TGTGCCAGCAGTGAACGGCTGGGGTTGGGACAGGAGGCTGGGGAGCTGTTTTTT
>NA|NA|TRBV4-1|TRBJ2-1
CASSQGQVGLSSYNEQFF
TGCGCCAGCAGCCAAGGTCAGGTCGGTCTGAGCTCCTACAATGAGCAGTTCTTC
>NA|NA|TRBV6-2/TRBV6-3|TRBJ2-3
CASSLSVERITDTQYF
TGTGCCAGCAGCCTCTCCGTCGAGCGGATCACAGATACGCAGTATTTT
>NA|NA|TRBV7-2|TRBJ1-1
CASSGGAGALSTEAFF
TGTGCCAGCAGCGGGGGAGCGGGGGCGCTAAGCACTGAAGCTTTCTTT
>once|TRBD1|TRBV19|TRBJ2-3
CASSPGTGKTDTQYF
TGTGCCAGTAGCCCGGGGACAGGGAAGACAGATACGCAGTATTTT
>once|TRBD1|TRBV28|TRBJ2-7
CASSPMGGGQEIYEQYF
TGTGCCAGCAGTCCTATGGGTGGGGGACAGGAGATATACGAGCAGTACTTC
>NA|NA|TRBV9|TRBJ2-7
CASSKWDTEQYF
TGTGCCAGCAGCAAATGGGACACCGAGCAGTACTTC
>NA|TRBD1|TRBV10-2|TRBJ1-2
CASSLTGDGTGYTF
TGCGCCAGCAGCTTGACAGGGGACGGGACTGGCTACACCTTC
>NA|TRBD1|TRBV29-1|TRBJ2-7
CSVAGTGEGGEQYF
TGCAGCGTGGCCGGGACAGGGGAAGGGGGGGAGCAGTACTTC
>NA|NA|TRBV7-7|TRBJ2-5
CASSLSYRGFGETQYF
TGTGCTAGCAGCTTATCCTACCGAGGGTTCGGGGAGACCCAGTACTTC
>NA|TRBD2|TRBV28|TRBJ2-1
CASSSPSGRASVLGEQFF
TGTGCCAGCAGTTCCCCTAGCGGGAGGGCCTCAGTTTTGGGTGAGCAGTTCTTC
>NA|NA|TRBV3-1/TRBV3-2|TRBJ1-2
CASSQELGTPYGYTF
TGTGCCAGCAGCCAAGAGTTGGGCACACCATATGGCTACACCTTC
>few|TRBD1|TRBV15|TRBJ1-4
CATSGPQGRTSNEKLFF
TGTGCCACCAGCGGACCACAGGGGAGGACATCTAATGAAAAACTGTTTTTT
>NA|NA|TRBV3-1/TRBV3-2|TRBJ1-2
CASSQDVVPNYGYTF
TGTGCCAGCAGCCAAGATGTAGTACCTAACTATGGCTACACCTTC
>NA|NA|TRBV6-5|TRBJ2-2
CASSQRGYTGELFF
TGTGCCAGCAGCCAACGGGGGTACACCGGGGAGCTGTTTTTT
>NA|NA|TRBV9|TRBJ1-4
CASSVGAGGSEKLFF
TGTGCCAGCAGCGTAGGGGCCGGGGGGAGTGAAAAACTGTTTTTT
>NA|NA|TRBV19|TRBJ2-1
CASRNYYNEQFF
TGTGCCAGTAGGAACTACTACAATGAGCAGTTCTTC
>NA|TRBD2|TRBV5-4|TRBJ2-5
CASSFSGSRETQYF
TGTGCCAGCAGCTTTAGCGGGAGTAGGGAGACCCAGTACTTC
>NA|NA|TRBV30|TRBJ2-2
CAWSVWGGSSTGELFF
TGTGCCTGGAGTGTCTGGGGGGGCAGTTCGACCGGGGAGCTGTTTTTT
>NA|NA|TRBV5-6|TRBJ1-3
CASSLGQATGNTIYF
TGTGCCAGCAGCTTGGGGCAGGCAACTGGAAACACCATATATTTT